The 10 T cell receptor beta chains below come from one sample, sequenced in a study of regulatory T cells in long-lasting Graves disease. Regarding time point: newly diagnosed GD, antithyroid drugs for less than 3 months. Scientists built the TCR library using RNA that was extracted from PBMCs. Arm-PCR of CDR3 regions and iRepertoire HTBI primers were the basis on which TCR beta libraries were built. TCRdb called the multiplex PCR reads again in MiXCR, with one record for every CDR3 protein. Of 420,000 or so distinct CDR3 sequences in the sample, about a sixth were seen once. The sample also formed part of further work on T cells in Graves' hyperthyroidism and ophthalmopathy.

The sequenced sample was peripheral blood mononuclear cells (PBMCs), obtained at new diagnosis, from a patient treated with antithyroid drugs. The receptors derive from a woman younger than 30 with Graves disease.

This rearrangement joins TRBV12-3 or TRBV12-4 to TRBJ2-3, with 14 bases fitting TRBD2. Trimming cost V 9 bases and J 2 bases; bases outside gene matches: 4. This CDR3 is 15 amino acids long. DNA of the CDR3: TGTGCCAGTGGACTAGCGGGGGGCCCCACAGATACGCAGTATTTT. The encoded protein is CASGLAGGPTDTQYF.

This clonotype was detected many times. The CDR3 sequence is CASSLVGLEAFF. The CDR3, as DNA: TGTGCCAGCAGCTTAGTAGGCCTTGAAGCTTTCTTT. V usage is TRBV7-8 and J usage is TRBJ1-1; D unclear. The CDR3 runs to 12 residues. With 1 base removed from V and 7 bases from J, the gap between germline ends came to 7 bases. Germline-derived CDR1 and CDR2 are SGHVS and FQNEAQ.

The sample holds many counts of this clonotype. The chain links TRBV11-2 to TRBJ1-1; D uncertain. The germline CDR1 and CDR2 sequences are SGHAT and FQNNGV. V was clipped by 0 bases and J by 5 bases, with 7 bases between them. CDR3 size: 13 residues. This CDR3 reads CASSLDRATEAFF. The CDR3 nucleotides read TGTGCCAGCAGCTTAGATAGAGCAACTGAAGCTTTCTTT.

The J gene is TRBJ2-1, the V gene TRBV19, with 12 bases aligning to TRBD1. Per the germline V gene, CDR1 is LNHDA and CDR2 is SQIVND (reference sequence). With 5 bases clipped from V and 2 bases from J, the junction kept 4 bases outside the gene matches. The CDR3 extends over 16 amino acids. CDR3 sequence: CASSPGTGGAYNEQFF. The CDR3 DNA reads as TGTGCCAGTAGTCCCGGGACAGGGGGCGCCTACAATGAGCAGTTCTTC.

This clonotype showed up many times. The chain combines TRBV7-8 with TRBJ2-1; tentative D call: TRBD2 (6 bases). The V gene's germline CDR1 is SGHVS and CDR2 FQNEAQ. V was cut by 5 bases and J by 8 bases, with 19 bases left in between. The CDR3 sequence is 15 residues long. CDR3 loop: CASSVRDSPWYEQFF. The CDR3 DNA reads TGTGCCAGCAGCGTCCGGGACTCCCCCTGGTATGAGCAGTTCTTC.

Turning to this clonotype: A much larger clonotype is one base distant, so this may be a read error. This chain joins TRBV16 and TRBJ2-7, with D perhaps being TRBD1 or TRBD2 (5 bases each). V was clipped by 1 base and J by 7 bases, with 17 bases between them. Looked up from germline, CDR1 is KGHSY and CDR2 is FQNENV. This CDR3 is 15 amino acids long. As DNA, the CDR3 is TGTGCCAGCAGCCAATTTGAGGGGTCTGGCAATGAGCAGTACTTC. It specifies CASSQFEGSGNEQYF. Full variable domain (rest looked up from reference TRBV16 and TRBJ2-7): GEEVAQTPKHLVRGEGQKAKLYCAPIKGHSYVFWYQQVLKNEFKFLISFQNENVFDETGMPKERFSAKCLPNSPCSLEIQATKLEDSAVYFCASSQFEGSGNEQYFGPGTRLTVT.

This clonotype was seen ten or more times. The V and J genes are TRBV12-3 or TRBV12-4 and TRBJ2-5, with 8 bases fitting TRBD2. This CDR3 has 12 residues. The trim removed 7 bases at V and 5 bases at J, leaving 3 bases unmatched. CDR3 loop: CASMPGGETQYF. The CDR3 nucleotides read TGTGCCAGCATGCCGGGGGGGGAGACCCAGTACTTC.

Concerning this clonotype itself: This clone may be a read error of a much larger clone one base away. The chain uses TRBV28 and TRBJ2-1; 11 bases align to TRBD2. The length of the CDR3 is 16 residues. Germline trimming cut 2 bases from V and 8 bases from J; bases unmatched to any gene: 8. Germline V gene sequence: CDR1 MDHEN, CDR2 SYDVKM. CDR3 bases: TGTGCCAGCAGTTTAACCACTAGCGGGAGTGCTTATGAGCAGTTCTTC. Its protein product is CASSLTTSGSAYEQFF.

The rearrangement uses TRBV20-1 and TRBJ2-7, with 11 positions matching TRBD1. The CDR3 consists of 15 residues. Germline V gene lookup returns CDR1 DFQATT and CDR2 SNEGSKA (reference sequence). Trimming cost V 6 bases and J 3 bases; bases outside gene matches: 10. The CDR3 reads CSADRDRGYHYEQYF. The CDR3 DNA follows: TGCAGTGCGGATCGGGACAGGGGGTACCACTACGAGCAGTACTTC.

This clonotype appeared a few times. The chain combines TRBV4-1 with TRBJ2-3; TRBD2 might be the D (6 bases). V was trimmed by 6 bases and J by 1 base, leaving 17 bases between them. Germline V gene data show CDR1 as MGHRA and CDR2 as YSYEKL. The CDR3 sequence is 16 residues long. The CDR3 nucleotides are TGCGCCAGCAGGCGAGGAGGGAATTTAGGCACAGATACGCAGTATTTT. It specifies CASRRGGNLGTDTQYF.